The source of this T cell receptor (beta chain) is a study of blood T cells in healthy people across ages. Then a second PCR, running roughly 6 to 11 cycles, was carried out with a sample-barcoded 5' primer and a J-beta primer mix. Any given sample supplied a minimum of 3 million CDR3-containing paired-end reads. TCRdb re-analysed the 5' RACE reads in MiXCR, keeping a single row per CDR3 protein. The sample consists of around 1,600,000 distinct CDR3 sequences, 42% of them appearing once. The sample holds a few counts of this clonotype. The antigen is undetermined. V shed 8 bases and J 4 bases; nucleotides not matched to a gene: 7. The CDR3 is 14 amino acids. Healthy Russian Caucasian donors spanned ages roughly 6 to 100 years. General study findings and limits: Conclusively comparing naive with antigen-experienced cells was impossible with unsorted PBMCs. A strong correlation was seen between TCR beta diversity and naive T cell percentage.

The specimen sequenced was blood. The sequence came from a woman aged 18-29 years in good health. The chain combines TRBV12-3 or TRBV12-4 with TRBJ2-2; 7 nucleotides line up with TRBD1. For the CDR3, the DNA is TGTGCCAGCCCGGGACAGAAGAGCACCGGGGAGCTGTTTTTT. It translates to CASPGQKSTGELFF.